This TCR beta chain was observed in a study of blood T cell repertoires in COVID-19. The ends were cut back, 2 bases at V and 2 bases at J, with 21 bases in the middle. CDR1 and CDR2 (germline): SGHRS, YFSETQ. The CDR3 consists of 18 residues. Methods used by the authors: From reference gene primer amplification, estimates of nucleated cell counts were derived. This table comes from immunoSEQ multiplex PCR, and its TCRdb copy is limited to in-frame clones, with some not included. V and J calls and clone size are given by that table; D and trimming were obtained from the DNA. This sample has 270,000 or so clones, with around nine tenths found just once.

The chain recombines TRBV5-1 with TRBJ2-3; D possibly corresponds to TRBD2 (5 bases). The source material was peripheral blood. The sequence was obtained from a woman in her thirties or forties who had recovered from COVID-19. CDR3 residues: CASSFLAGLMGNTDTQYF. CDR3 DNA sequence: TGCGCCAGCAGCTTTTTGGCAGGACTTATGGGGAACACAGATACGCAGTATTTT.